These 20 T cell receptor beta chains were all obtained from the same sample, sequenced in a study of tissue T cells after allogeneic stem cell transplantation (dated by TCRdb to the early 2020s). The intended sense of this specimen's time point label: mouse harvest day 7 after allogeneic transplant. Mouse grafts combined 10^7 T-cell-depleted bone marrow cells with 10^6 splenic CD5+ T cells, given via tail vein injection. The protocol used for the library was the immunoSEQ multiplex PCR assay. TCRdb re-hosts the immuneACCESS table, in-frame sequences only. Its copies lack some clones; in the studies checked, an unresolved V gene accounts for under half of them, and the cause for the rest is not known. This sample lists 5,000 to 6,500 clones; about 50% were detected once. The ten largest account for under 3.5% of the sample. Specimen: skin. The receptors originated from a female BALB/c mouse given C57BL/6 T cells with graft-versus-host disease after an allogeneic hematopoietic cell transplant.

A remark on this clone: Mouse germline and gene names are used. The read ends 1 residue shy of where the CDR3 ends; the end is completed using the germline J gene. This chain joins TRBV3 and TRBJ2-3, with TRBD2 matching 14 bases. V dropped 3 bases and J dropped 1; count of bases not matched to a gene: 3. Germline values: CDR1 SNHLY, CDR2 FYNGKV (reference sequence). This CDR3 is built from 17 residues. The part of the CDR3 DNA that was read is TGTGCCAGCAGCTTGGGACTGGGGGGGCTCGGTGCAGAAACGCTGTAT. Translating gives CASSLGLGGLGAETLY. The complete CDR3 sequence is CASSLGLGGLGAETLYF.

A note on this clone: The germline and genes are mouse ones. The read ends 1 residue early relative to the CDR3; the germline J gene fills the gap. V is TRBV19 and J is TRBJ2-4; TRBD1 might be the D (6 bases). This CDR3 spans 13 amino acids. The germline V gene has CDR1 FNHDT and CDR2 SITEND (reference sequence). V was pared by 5 bases and J by 3 bases, with 10 bases between. The CDR3 sequence: CASRGTPQNTLYF. Incomplete CDR3 DNA: TGTGCCAGCAGAGGGACACCCCAAAACACCTTGTAC.

A word on this clone: Any gene name here is a mouse gene name. The read is 1 residue too short to cover the CDR3 end, so that end is filled in from the germline J gene. The chain carries TRBV12-2 and TRBJ2-7; 9 bases align to TRBD2. Germline lookup yields CDR1 SGHLS and CDR2 HYDKME. This CDR3 contains 14 residues. Trimming took 4 bases from V and 0 from J; bases not matched to a gene: 3. The CDR3 bases that were read are TGTGCCAGCTCCGGACTGGGGTTCTCCTATGAACAGTAC. Translating gives CASSGLGFSYEQY. The whole CDR3 reads CASSGLGFSYEQYF.

By share of the sample, this clone is medium-sized. Each gene name is a mouse one. Coverage ceases 1 residue before the CDR3 finishes, and the germline J gene fills in the end. The rearrangement joins TRBV26 to TRBJ1-2, with D unresolved. Looked up from germline, CDR1 is KGHPV and CDR2 is FQNQEV (reference sequence). This CDR3 contains 12 residues. Trimming left V 4 bases short and J 2 bases short, with 5 bases between. The sequenced CDR3 bases are TGTGCCAGCAGTCCCTATAACTCCGACTACACC. Encoded protein: CASSPYNSDYT. The whole CDR3 reads CASSPYNSDYTF. Drawing the rest from reference TRBV26 and TRBJ1-2, the complete variable domain is NSKVIQTPRYLVKGQGQKAKMRCIPEKGHPVVFWYQQNKNNEFKFLINFQNQEVLQQIDMTEKRFSAECPSNSPCSLEIQSSEAGDSALYLCASSPYNSDYTFGSGTRLLVI.

This clone came up a few times. Gene names denote mouse genes. The read terminates 1 residue before the CDR3 end, so the remaining end is supplied by the germline J gene. The chain employs TRBV26 and TRBJ1-1, with 10 bases lining up with TRBD1. The germline gives CDR1 KGHPV, CDR2 FQNQEV (reference sequence). The CDR3 runs 15 residues. The V gene end was trimmed by 2 bases and the J gene end by 4 bases; junction bases not matched to a gene: 4. CDR3 sequence reads: CASSLGTGAGTEVFF. The DNA read from the CDR3 is TGTGCCAGCAGTCTGGGGACAGGGGCAGGCACAGAAGTCTTC.

Notes on this clone: Gene names follow the mouse nomenclature. Read data end 1 residue before the CDR3 end; the end is taken from the germline J gene. The chain recombines TRBV23 with TRBJ2-1; no DNA check was done on the table's D call, TRBD1. The germline gives CDR1 KGHTA, CDR2 FQNQQP. This CDR3 region has 14 residues. Partial CDR3 DNA: TGCTCCAGCAGCCGGGACAGCAACTATGCTGAGCAGTTC. Translating it yields CSSSRDSNYAEQF. The complete CDR3 reads CSSSRDSNYAEQFF.

This clone has a handful of counts. The germline and genes are mouse ones. The read falls 1 residue short of the CDR3 end, and the missing part is taken from the germline J gene. The chain is built from TRBV2 and TRBJ2-7; 7 bases are shared with TRBD1. The CDR3 covers 12 residues. V lost 4 bases, J lost 4 bases, and 1 base stayed unmatched. CDR1 is LGHNA, CDR2 YSYQKL, per germline. Partial CDR3 DNA: TGTGCCAGCAGCCCACAGGGGTATGAACAGTAC. This codes for CASSPQGYEQY. From start to end, the CDR3 is CASSPQGYEQYF.

Worth noting for this clone: The genes are named according to mouse. The read falls 1 residue short of the CDR3 end, and the missing part is taken from the germline J gene. Other DNA sequences in this specimen translate into the identical CDR3. The chain uses TRBV26 and TRBJ1-3, with D hard to call. CDR1 KGHPV and CDR2 FQNQEV come from the germline V gene (reference sequence). Trimming shortened V by 0 bases and J by 0 bases, and 6 bases separated the two germline ends. CDR3 size: 15 residues. CDR3 sequence: CASSLSTNSGNTLYF. The CDR3 bases that were read are TGTGCCAGCAGTCTGTCAACAAATTCTGGAAATACGCTCTAT. The full variable domain, its missing parts supplied by reference TRBV26 and TRBJ1-3, is NSKVIQTPRYLVKGQGQKAKMRCIPEKGHPVVFWYQQNKNNEFKFLINFQNQEVLQQIDMTEKRFSAECPSNSPCSLEIQSSEAGDSALYLCASSLSTNSGNTLYFGEGSRLIVV.

This clone was seen only a few times. Genes and germline come from the mouse. The read stops 1 residue short of the end of the CDR3; the missing end is completed from the germline J gene. This chain connects TRBV31 to TRBJ1-3, with TRBD1 matching 10 bases. Trimming at V came to 0 bases and at J to 2 bases, leaving 1 base not matched to a gene. The germline gives CDR1 GKSSPN, CDR2 SITVG. The CDR3 loop spans 15 amino acids. The sequenced CDR3 bases are TGTGCCTGGAGTCTGACAGGGGGCGCTGGAAATACGCTCTAT. This gives the protein CAWSLTGGAGNTLY. The entire CDR3 reads CAWSLTGGAGNTLYF.

Points on this clone: Genes and germline come from the mouse. The read terminates 1 residue ahead of where the CDR3 ends, so the germline J gene completes it. This chain joins TRBV26 and TRBJ2-4; D remains ambiguous. Germline lookup yields CDR1 KGHPV and CDR2 FQNQEV (reference sequence). The CDR3 spans 14 residues. Trimming took 1 base from V and 0 from J, leaving 5 bases between them. CDR3 sequence: CASSLYSSQNTLYF. CDR3 DNA (partial): TGTGCCAGCAGTCTGTACAGTAGTCAAAACACCTTGTAC.

Note on this clone: Mouse gene names and germline throughout. The read terminates 1 residue ahead of where the CDR3 ends, so the germline J gene completes it. This chain links TRBV20 with TRBJ2-7; no firm D call. Trimming left V 0 bases short and J 6 bases short, with 6 bases between. This CDR3 spans 11 amino acids. Germline V gene lookup returns CDR1 GFQATS and CDR2 STVNSAI. The sequenced CDR3 bases are TGTGGTGCTAGGGATGATTTTGAACAGTAC. Its translation is CGARDDFEQY. In full, the CDR3 reads CGARDDFEQYF.

Concerning this clone: Genes and germline come from the mouse. The read ends 1 residue shy of where the CDR3 ends; the end is completed using the germline J gene. The chain links TRBV26 to TRBJ1-4; D unresolved. V gave up 4 bases and J gave up 0 bases, with 9 bases separating them. The CDR3 totals 15 residues. Germline-derived CDR1 and CDR2 are KGHPV and FQNQEV (reference sequence). The CDR3: CASSPTKFSNERLFF. Partial CDR3 DNA: TGTGCCAGCAGTCCGACAAAATTTTCCAACGAAAGATTATTT.

This clone came up a few times. Gene names are mouse gene names. The read stops 1 residue short of the end of the CDR3; the missing end is completed from the germline J gene. This chain uses TRBV26 with TRBJ1-3; weak D call: TRBD1 (5 bases). This CDR3 is 14 amino acids long. The V gene's germline CDR1 is KGHPV and CDR2 FQNQEV (reference sequence). Trimming pared 6 bases from V and 0 bases from J, leaving 9 bases between. The CDR3 loop reads CASSPTDSGNTLYF. The CDR3 bases that were read are TGTGCCAGCAGCCCGACAGATTCTGGAAATACGCTCTAT.

This clone is medium-sized within its sample. Genes and germline come from the mouse. The read terminates 1 residue ahead of where the CDR3 ends, so the germline J gene completes it. V gene TRBV26 combines with J gene TRBJ1-5; maybe TRBD1 (5 bases). CDR1 KGHPV and CDR2 FQNQEV come from the germline V gene (reference sequence). With 0 bases removed from V and 6 bases from J, the gap between germline ends came to 6 bases. The CDR3 contains 13 residues. CDR3 DNA (partial): TGTGCCAGCAGTCTGTCGACAGTCCAGGCTCCGCTT. Translation gives CASSLSTVQAPL. The CDR3, in full, reads CASSLSTVQAPLF.

This clone was seen a few times. Genes and germline come from the mouse. The CDR3 is cut off 1 residue early in the read; its end comes from the germline J gene. The chain uses TRBV26 and TRBJ1-4; D is perhaps TRBD1 (5 bases). The ends were cut back, 2 bases at V and 7 bases at J, with 5 bases in the middle. Germline V gives CDR1 KGHPV, CDR2 FQNQEV (reference sequence). The CDR3 has 12 amino acids. The CDR3 reads CASSLRGERLFF. The DNA read from the CDR3 is TGTGCCAGCAGTCTGAGGGGCGAAAGATTATTT.

In the case of this clone: Mouse gene names apply. The CDR3 reads CASSLEGQFQDTQYF. The CDR3 DNA, read in part, is TGTGCCAGCAGCTTAGAGGGACAGTTCCAAGACACCCAGTAC. The V and J genes are TRBV3 and TRBJ2-5; 7 bases line up with TRBD1. Sequencing ends 1 residue short of the CDR3 end; the germline J gene provides the rest. J was trimmed by 2 bases and V by 1 base; bases with no gene match: 3. CDR1 SNHLY and CDR2 FYNGKV come from the germline V gene (reference sequence). This CDR3 spans 15 amino acids.

With respect to this clone: Genes here carry mouse names. The DNA ends 1 residue before the CDR3 does, and the rest of the CDR3 is filled in from the germline J gene. The chain carries TRBV5 and TRBJ2-1, with TRBD2 matching over 9 bases. The ends lost 3 bases at V and 1 base at J; junction bases unmatched: 4. There are 16 residues in the CDR3. Per germline, CDR1 LGHNA and CDR2 YNLKQL (reference sequence). The sequenced CDR3 bases are TGTGCCAGCAGCCACCCACTGGGGGGCAACTATGCTGAGCAGTTC. Its protein is CASSHPLGGNYAEQF. The complete CDR3 protein is CASSHPLGGNYAEQFF.

This clone came up a few times. Mouse gene names apply. Read coverage stops 1 residue before the CDR3 terminus; the germline J gene supplies the remainder. The rearrangement joins TRBV12-2 to TRBJ2-4; D not resolved. From germline, CDR1 is SGHLS and CDR2 HYDKME. This CDR3 region has 12 residues. V was cut by 1 base and J by 4 bases, with 5 bases left in between. The CDR3 DNA, read in part, is TGTGCCAGCTCTCTGCAGAAAAACACCTTGTAC. Protein product: CASSLQKNTLY. The entire CDR3 is CASSLQKNTLYF.

Concerning this clone: Gene names are mouse gene names. Incomplete CDR3 DNA: TGTGCCAGCAGTCTGTGGGGGGCAGACACAGAAGTCTTC. This codes for CASSLWGADTEVF. The entire CDR3 protein reads CASSLWGADTEVFF. This sequence joins TRBV26 and TRBJ1-1; possible D gene TRBD1, 6 bases. Read data end 1 residue before the CDR3 end; the end is taken from the germline J gene. Trimming cost V 1 base and J 3 bases, with 9 bases left between them. CDR1 and CDR2 (germline): KGHPV, FQNQEV (reference sequence). This CDR3 comprises 14 residues.

Only a few counts were recorded for this clone. The genes are named according to mouse. The read comes to an end 1 residue before the CDR3 does, leaving the germline J gene to fill in the end. The chain is built from TRBV13-1 and TRBJ2-3; D unresolved. V was shortened by 2 bases and J by 0 bases, with 10 bases between the two germline ends. CDR1 and CDR2 from the germline V gene are NSHNY and SYGAGN. The CDR3 is made up of 15 amino acids. The CDR3 sequence: CASSDDIPSAETLYF. The sequenced CDR3 bases are TGTGCCAGCAGTGACGACATCCCTAGTGCAGAAACGCTGTAT.